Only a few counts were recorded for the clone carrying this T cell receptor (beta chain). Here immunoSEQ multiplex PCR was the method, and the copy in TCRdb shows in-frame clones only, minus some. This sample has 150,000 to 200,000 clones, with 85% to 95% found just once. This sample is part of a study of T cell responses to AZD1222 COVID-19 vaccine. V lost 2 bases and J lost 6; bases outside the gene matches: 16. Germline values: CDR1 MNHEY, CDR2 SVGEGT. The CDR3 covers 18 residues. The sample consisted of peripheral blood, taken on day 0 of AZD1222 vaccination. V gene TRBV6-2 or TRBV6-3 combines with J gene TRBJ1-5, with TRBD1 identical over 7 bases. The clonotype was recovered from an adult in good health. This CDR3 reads CASSYGGGAGLSGQPQHF. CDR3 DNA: TGTGCCAGCAGTTACGGAGGGGGCGCTGGCCTATCAGGTCAGCCCCAGCATTTT.